These 14 T cell receptor beta chains share one sample of origin, sequenced in a study of cytomegalovirus exposure and HLA in healthy donors. Both 60 Vbeta primers and 13 Jbeta primers went into the PCR. Sequenced by immunoSEQ multiplex PCR; TCRdb stores in-frame clones only, minus some. This sample has over 150,000 clones; about four fifths occur once, and the top ten carry 1%. The specimen was PBMCs. These TCRs come from a woman in her forties or fifties in good health and CMV-seropositive.

This clone showed up just once. The chain carries TRBV6-1 and TRBJ1-4, with TRBD1 identical over 10 bases. CDR1 is MNHNS and CDR2 is SASEGT in the germline V gene. J gave up 1 base and V 4 bases, and 6 bases lay outside the gene matches. This CDR3 comprises 17 residues. The CDR3 here is CASSGGTGVGTNEKLFF. CDR3 nucleotide sequence: TGTGCCAGCAGTGGGGGGACAGGGGTCGGAACTAATGAAAAACTGTTTTTT.

The chain joins TRBV7-2 to TRBJ2-3; D not resolved. Germline V gives CDR1 SGHTA, CDR2 FQGNSA. The CDR3 covers 14 residues. Trimming cost V 4 bases and J 6 bases, with 14 bases left between them. CDR3: CASSSFLSRDTQYF. The CDR3 DNA sequence: TGTGCCAGCAGCTCCTTCCTATCGAGGGATACGCAGTATTTT.

This clone was found a few times. The genes are TRBV27 and TRBJ1-6; 10 bases line up with TRBD1. The CDR3 has 17 amino acids. Germline V gene sequence: CDR1 MNHEY, CDR2 SMNVEV (reference sequence). Germline trimming cut 0 bases from V and 5 bases from J; bases unmatched to any gene: 4. In DNA form, the CDR3 reads TGTGCCAGCAGTTTATCTAGGACAGGGGGAAATAATTCACCCCTCCACTTT. This sequence encodes CASSLSRTGGNNSPLHF.

This clone showed up just a few times. The V call is TRBV7-2, the J call TRBJ2-3; 11 bases fit TRBD2. Per the germline V gene, CDR1 is SGHTA and CDR2 is FQGNSA. There are 17 residues in the CDR3. The junction had 18 bases not matched to a gene; V was cut back by 5 bases and J by 11 bases. This chain's CDR3 is CASSPRGTSGPPHGQYF. The CDR3, as DNA: TGTGCCAGCAGCCCCAGAGGGACTAGCGGTCCCCCCCATGGGCAGTATTTT. The variable domain in full, with the rest retrieved from reference TRBV7-2 and TRBJ2-3, is GAGVSQSPSNKVTEKGKDVELRCDPISGHTALYWYRQSLGQGLEFLIYFQGNSAPDKSGLPSDRFSAERTGGSVSTLTIQRTQQEDSAVYLCASSPRGTSGPPHGQYFGPGTRLTVL.

This rearrangement joins TRBV2 to TRBJ1-2; weak D call: TRBD1 (6 bases). CDR3 length equals 13 residues. CDR1 SNHLY and CDR2 FYNNEI come from the germline V gene. The germline V and J ends were trimmed by 6 bases and 5 bases, with 13 bases remaining between them. The DNA for the CDR3 is TGTGCCAGCAGCGAGGACAGCCGTTATGGCTACACCTTC. Its translation is CASSEDSRYGYTF.

With regard to this clone: The junction shows a germline mismatch at one end, possibly a read error. Different DNA sequences within this sample yield the same CDR3. The chain combines TRBV7-2 with TRBJ1-5, with D possibly being TRBD1 (6 bases). The CDR3 extends over 13 amino acids. The germline gives CDR1 SGHTA, CDR2 FQGNSA. The CDR3 DNA reads as TGTGCCAGCAGCCTAGCAGGGGATCAGCCCCAGCATTTT. Translated, it gives CASSLAGDQPQHF.

Comments on this clone: Compared with germline, one end of the junction differs, possibly owing to a read error. This chain uses TRBV7-9 with TRBJ2-3; 10 bases are shared with TRBD2. The CDR3 has 12 amino acids. The V gene's germline CDR1 is SEHNR and CDR2 FQNEAQ (reference sequence). CDR3 DNA: TGTGCCAGCAGCTCCTCTAGCGGGGGCCGGATTTTT. It yields the protein CASSSSSGGRIF.

The chain carries TRBV5-4 and TRBJ2-7; D is unclear. The CDR3 runs 16 residues. CDR1 SGHNT and CDR2 YYREEE come from the germline V gene (reference sequence). V was trimmed by 0 bases and J by 2 bases, leaving 15 bases between them. CDR3 sequence (DNA): TGTGCCAGCAGCTTGGGTTCCGCGGTCGAAACCTACGAGCAGTACTTC. Protein sequence: CASSLGSAVETYEQYF.

The sample holds one count of this clone. The CDR3 loop reads CASSQVGMGAGSGNTIYF. In DNA form, the CDR3 reads TGTGCCAGCAGCCAAGTAGGAATGGGCGCAGGCTCTGGAAACACCATATATTTT. The chain links TRBV4-2 to TRBJ1-3; D is ambiguous. This CDR3 contains 18 residues. Germline assignment: CDR1 LGHNA and CDR2 YNFKEQ. V lost 1 base and J lost 0, with 16 bases in between.

V usage is TRBV5-4 and J usage is TRBJ2-7; 9 bases align to TRBD1. The CDR3 extends over 15 amino acids. Germline loops: CDR1 SGHNT, CDR2 YYREEE (reference sequence). V trimming: 3 bases; J trimming: 2 bases; junction bases outside the gene matches: 6. The CDR3 loop is CASSYPGQGPYEQYF. DNA of the CDR3: TGTGCCAGCAGCTACCCGGGACAGGGACCCTACGAGCAGTACTTC.

The chain carries TRBV28 and TRBJ2-1; TRBD2 might be the D (5 bases). CDR3 length: 15 residues. CDR1 and CDR2 from the germline V gene are MDHEN and SYDVKM. V shed 7 bases and J shed 10 bases, with 23 bases lying between them. DNA of the CDR3: TGTGCCAGCACCGCTCCCAGCGGCCCACAATCCGAGCAGTTCTTC. Translation: CASTAPSGPQSEQFF.

The chain uses TRBV2 and TRBJ2-7; 10 bases match TRBD1. Germline-derived CDR1 and CDR2 are SNHLY and FYNNEI. V trimming: 8 bases; J trimming: 3 bases; junction bases outside the gene matches: 4. The CDR3 covers 13 residues. CDR3 sequence: CASHRDRGYEQYF. CDR3 sequence (DNA): TGTGCCAGCCACCGGGACAGGGGCTACGAGCAGTACTTC.

CDR3 coding DNA: TGTGCCAGCAGCCCACAACCGGGACTCCGTGGCTACACCTTC. Translated: CASSPQPGLRGYTF. The genes are TRBV7-3 and TRBJ1-2; D may be TRBD1 (5 bases). Germline CDR1 SGHTA, CDR2 FQGTGA. There are 14 residues in the CDR3. V shed 5 bases and J shed 7 bases, with 17 bases lying between them. Full variable domain (remainder filled in from reference TRBV7-3 and TRBJ1-2): GAGVSQTPSNKVTEKGKYVELRCDPISGHTALYWYRQSLGQGPEFLIYFQGTGAADDSGLPNDRFFAVRPEGSVSTLKIQRTERGDSAVYLCASSPQPGLRGYTFGSGTRLTVV.

V is TRBV5-4 and J is TRBJ2-7, with D perhaps TRBD1 (6 bases). The CDR3 length is 17 residues. V gave up 10 bases and J gave up 6 bases, with 32 bases separating them. Germline values: CDR1 SGHNT, CDR2 YYREEE (reference sequence). CDR3 sequence (DNA): TGTGCCGCCAGCAGCTTCCCCCCTGACGCAGGGGTTCGCGAGCAGTACTTC. This gives the protein CAASSFPPDAGVREQYF.